The T cell receptor (beta chain) described here comes from a study of T cell responses to AZD1222 COVID-19 vaccine. The method was immunoSEQ multiplex PCR; TCRdb's version includes in-frame clones alone and lacks a portion of them. This sample contains about 140,000 clones. The clonotype originates from an adult in good health. The specimen was peripheral blood.

Here the CDR3 reads CASRAGRSTDTQYF. The DNA for the CDR3 is TGTGCCAGCAGAGCGGGGCGTAGCACAGATACGCAGTATTTT. The chain employs TRBV28 and TRBJ2-3, with TRBD2 matching 7 bases. CDR1 MDHEN and CDR2 SYDVKM come from the germline V gene. This CDR3 is 14 amino acids long. The trim removed 6 bases at V and 0 bases at J, leaving 3 bases unmatched.